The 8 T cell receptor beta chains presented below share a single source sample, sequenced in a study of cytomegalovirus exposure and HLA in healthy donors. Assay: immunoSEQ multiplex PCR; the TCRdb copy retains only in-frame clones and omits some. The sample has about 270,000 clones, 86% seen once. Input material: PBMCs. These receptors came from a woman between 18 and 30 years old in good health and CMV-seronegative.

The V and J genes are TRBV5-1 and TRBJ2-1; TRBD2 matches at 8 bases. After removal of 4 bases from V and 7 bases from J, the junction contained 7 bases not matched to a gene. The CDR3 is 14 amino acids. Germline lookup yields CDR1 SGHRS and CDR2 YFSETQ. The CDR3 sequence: CASSTGTRNNEQFF. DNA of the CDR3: TGCGCCAGCAGCACCGGGACTAGAAATAATGAGCAGTTCTTC.

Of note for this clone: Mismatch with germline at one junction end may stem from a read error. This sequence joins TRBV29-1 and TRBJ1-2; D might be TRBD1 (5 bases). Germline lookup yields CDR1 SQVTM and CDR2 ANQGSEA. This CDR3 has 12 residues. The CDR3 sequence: CSANHRYYGYTF. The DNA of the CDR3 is TGCAGCGCGAACCACAGGTACTACGGCTACACCTTC.

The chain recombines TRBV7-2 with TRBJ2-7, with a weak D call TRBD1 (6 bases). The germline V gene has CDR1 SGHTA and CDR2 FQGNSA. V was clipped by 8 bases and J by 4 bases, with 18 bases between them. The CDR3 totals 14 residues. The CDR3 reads CASGVQGGPYEQYF. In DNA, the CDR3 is TGTGCCAGCGGTGTACAAGGGGGTCCGTACGAGCAGTACTTC.

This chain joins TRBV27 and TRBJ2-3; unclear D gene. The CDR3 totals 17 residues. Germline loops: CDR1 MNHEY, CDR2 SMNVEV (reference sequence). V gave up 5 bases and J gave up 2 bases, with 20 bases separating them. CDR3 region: CASSTPGLPPYTDTQYF. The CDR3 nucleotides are TGTGCCAGCAGTACACCTGGGCTACCCCCGTACACAGATACGCAGTATTTT.

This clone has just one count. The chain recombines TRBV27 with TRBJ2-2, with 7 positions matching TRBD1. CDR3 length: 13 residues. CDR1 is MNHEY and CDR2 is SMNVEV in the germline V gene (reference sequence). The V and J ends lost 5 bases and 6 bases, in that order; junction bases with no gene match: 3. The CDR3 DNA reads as TGTGCCAGCAGTCTAGGGGGCCCCGGGGAGCTGTTTTTT. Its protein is CASSLGGPGELFF.

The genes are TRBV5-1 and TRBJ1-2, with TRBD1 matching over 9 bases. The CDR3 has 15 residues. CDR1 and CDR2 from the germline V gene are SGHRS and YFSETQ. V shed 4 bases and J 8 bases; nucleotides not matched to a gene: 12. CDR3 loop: CASSAEGTGMRGYTF. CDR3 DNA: TGCGCCAGCAGCGCGGAGGGGACAGGGATGCGAGGCTACACCTTC.

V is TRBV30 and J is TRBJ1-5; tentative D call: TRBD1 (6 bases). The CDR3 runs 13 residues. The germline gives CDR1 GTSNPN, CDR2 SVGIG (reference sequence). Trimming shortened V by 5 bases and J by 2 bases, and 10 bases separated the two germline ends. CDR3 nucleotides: TGTGCCTGGGAGGACAGTCGCAATCAGCCCCAGCATTTT. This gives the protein CAWEDSRNQPQHF.

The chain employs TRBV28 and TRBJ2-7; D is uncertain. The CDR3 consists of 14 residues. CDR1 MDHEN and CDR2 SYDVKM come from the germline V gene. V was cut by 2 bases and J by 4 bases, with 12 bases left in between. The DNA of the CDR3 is TGTGCCAGCAGTTTAAACGACCGGGTTTACGAGCAGTACTTC. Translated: CASSLNDRVYEQYF.